Given below is one T cell receptor (beta chain) in context. How the authors handled the data: The assay estimated nucleated cells by amplifying reference gene primers. Profiled with immunoSEQ multiplex PCR; TCRdb holds only in-frame clones, not every one. That table is the source of V, J and clone size, and D and trimming were worked out from the DNA. The sample consists of 65,000 to 70,000 clones, around 87% of them appearing once. This sample was included in a study of blood T cell repertoires in COVID-19. As for the study in general: Samples taken during acute and convalescent COVID-19 were collected in the United States, Italy and Spain. Sources were T cells, B-cell-depleted T cells, or PBMCs; the material itself was cDNA or gDNA.

CDR1 and CDR2 from the germline V gene are MGHRA and YSYEKL. The CDR3 length is 15 residues. V shed 4 bases, J shed 3 bases, and the junction held 6 bases outside the gene matches. The chain is built from TRBV4-1 and TRBJ2-1; 7 bases line up with TRBD1. Specimen: peripheral blood. This sequence originates from a man aged 45 to 65 with active COVID-19. This CDR3 is CASSPTGTDYNEQFF. DNA of the CDR3: TGCGCCAGCAGCCCAACCGGGACAGACTACAATGAGCAGTTCTTC.